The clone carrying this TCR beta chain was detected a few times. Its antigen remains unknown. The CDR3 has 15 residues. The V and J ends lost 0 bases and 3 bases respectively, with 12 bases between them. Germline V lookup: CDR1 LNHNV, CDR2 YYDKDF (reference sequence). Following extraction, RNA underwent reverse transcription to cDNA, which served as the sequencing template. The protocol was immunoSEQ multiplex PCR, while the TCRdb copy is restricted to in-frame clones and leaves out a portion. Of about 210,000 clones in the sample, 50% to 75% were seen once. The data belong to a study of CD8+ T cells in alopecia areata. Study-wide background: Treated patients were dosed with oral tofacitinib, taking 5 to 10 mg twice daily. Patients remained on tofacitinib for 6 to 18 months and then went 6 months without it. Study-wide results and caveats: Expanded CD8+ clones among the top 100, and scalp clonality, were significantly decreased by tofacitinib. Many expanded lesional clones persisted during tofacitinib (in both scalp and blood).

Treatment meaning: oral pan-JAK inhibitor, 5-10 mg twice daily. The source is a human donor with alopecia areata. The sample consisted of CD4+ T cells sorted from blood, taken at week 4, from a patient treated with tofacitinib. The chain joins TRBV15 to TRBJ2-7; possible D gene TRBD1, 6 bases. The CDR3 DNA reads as TGTGCCACCAGCAGAGATCGGGGACATCACTACGAGCAGTACTTC. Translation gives CATSRDRGHHYEQYF. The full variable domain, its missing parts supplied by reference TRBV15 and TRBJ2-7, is DAMVIQNPRYQVTQFGKPVTLSCSQTLNHNVMYWYQQKSSQAPKLLFHYYDKDFNNEADTPDNFQSRRPNTSFCFLDIRSPGLGDTAMYLCATSRDRGHHYEQYFGPGTRLTVT.